This T cell receptor beta chain comes out of a study of regulatory T cells in long-lasting Graves disease. The time point here: newly diagnosed GD, antithyroid drugs for less than 3 months. PBMCs provided the RNA from which the TCR library was made. Investigators prepared the TCR beta libraries by applying iRepertoire HTBI primers and Arm-PCR of CDR3 regions. TCRdb redid the calling of the multiplex PCR reads with MiXCR, one entry per CDR3 protein. The sample records around 500,000 distinct CDR3 sequences, roughly 15% being singletons. This clonotype occurred many times. The CDR3 is 18 amino acids. J lost 0 bases, V lost 1 base, and 7 bases had no gene match. Germline CDR1 and CDR2: SEHNR and FQNEAQ (reference sequence). A further study also used this sample, focusing on T cells in Graves' hyperthyroidism and ophthalmopathy.

The chain couples TRBV7-9 to TRBJ2-3; TRBD2 aligns across 10 bases. This material consisted of peripheral blood mononuclear cells (PBMCs), taken at new diagnosis, from a patient treated with antithyroid drugs. This clonotype was obtained from a woman aged 40-60 years with Graves disease. As DNA, the CDR3 is TGTGCCAGCAGCTTAGGGGCTAGCGGGAGAACTAGCACAGATACGCAGTATTTT. Encoded protein: CASSLGASGRTSTDTQYF.